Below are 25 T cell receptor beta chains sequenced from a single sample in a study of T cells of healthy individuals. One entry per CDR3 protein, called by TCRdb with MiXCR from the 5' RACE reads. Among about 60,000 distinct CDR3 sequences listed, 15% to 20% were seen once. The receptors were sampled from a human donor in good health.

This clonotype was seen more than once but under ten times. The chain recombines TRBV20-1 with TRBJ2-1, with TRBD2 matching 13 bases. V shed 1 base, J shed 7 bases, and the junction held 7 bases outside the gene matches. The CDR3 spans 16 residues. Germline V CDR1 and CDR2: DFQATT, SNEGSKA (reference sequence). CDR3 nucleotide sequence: TGCAGTGCTAGAGGAAGGACTAGCGGGAGTGGGAATGAGCAGTTCTTC. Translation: CSARGRTSGSGNEQFF.

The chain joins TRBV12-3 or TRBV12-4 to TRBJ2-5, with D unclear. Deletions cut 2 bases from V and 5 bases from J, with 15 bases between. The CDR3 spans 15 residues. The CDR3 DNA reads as TGTGCCAGCAGTTTAAGGGCAGCCTCGGCTGAGACCCAGTACTTC. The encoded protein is CASSLRAASAETQYF.

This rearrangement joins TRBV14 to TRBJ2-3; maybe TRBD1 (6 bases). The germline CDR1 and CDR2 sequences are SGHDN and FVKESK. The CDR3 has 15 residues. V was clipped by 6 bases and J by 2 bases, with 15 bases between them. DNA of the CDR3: TGTGCCAGCAGTTCTACAGGGATGCCCACAGATACGCAGTATTTT. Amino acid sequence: CASSSTGMPTDTQYF.

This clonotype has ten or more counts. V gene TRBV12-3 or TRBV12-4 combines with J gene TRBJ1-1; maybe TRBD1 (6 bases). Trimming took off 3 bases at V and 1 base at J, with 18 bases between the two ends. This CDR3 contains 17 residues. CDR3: CASSFGTGTLENTEAFF. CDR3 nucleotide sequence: TGTGCCAGCAGTTTCGGTACAGGGACGTTGGAGAACACTGAAGCTTTCTTT.

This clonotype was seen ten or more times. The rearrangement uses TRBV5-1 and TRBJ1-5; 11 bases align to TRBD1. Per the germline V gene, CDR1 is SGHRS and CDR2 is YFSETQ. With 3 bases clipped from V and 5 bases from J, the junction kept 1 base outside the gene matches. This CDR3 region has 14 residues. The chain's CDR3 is CASSWGQGDQPQHF. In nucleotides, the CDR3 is TGCGCCAGCAGCTGGGGACAGGGGGATCAGCCCCAGCATTTT.

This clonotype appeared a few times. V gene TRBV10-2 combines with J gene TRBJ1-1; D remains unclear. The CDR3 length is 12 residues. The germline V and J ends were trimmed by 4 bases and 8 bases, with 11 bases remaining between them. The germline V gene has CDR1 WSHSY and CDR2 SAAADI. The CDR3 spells CASSGVYGEAFF. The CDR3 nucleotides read TGCGCCAGCAGTGGGGTCTACGGGGAAGCTTTCTTT.

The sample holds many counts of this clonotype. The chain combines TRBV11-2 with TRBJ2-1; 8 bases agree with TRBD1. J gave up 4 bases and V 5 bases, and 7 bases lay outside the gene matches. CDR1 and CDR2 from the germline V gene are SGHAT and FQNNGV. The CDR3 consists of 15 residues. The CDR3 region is CASSIGQGIYNEQFF. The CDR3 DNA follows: TGTGCCAGCAGCATCGGACAGGGAATATACAATGAGCAGTTCTTC.

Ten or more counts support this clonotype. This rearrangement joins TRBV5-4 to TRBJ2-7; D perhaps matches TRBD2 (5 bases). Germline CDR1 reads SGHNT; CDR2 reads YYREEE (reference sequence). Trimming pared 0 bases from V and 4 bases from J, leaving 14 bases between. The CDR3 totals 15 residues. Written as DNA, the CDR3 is TGTGCCAGCAGCTTGGTAGGGAGAGGGATATACGAGCAGTACTTC. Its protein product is CASSLVGRGIYEQYF.

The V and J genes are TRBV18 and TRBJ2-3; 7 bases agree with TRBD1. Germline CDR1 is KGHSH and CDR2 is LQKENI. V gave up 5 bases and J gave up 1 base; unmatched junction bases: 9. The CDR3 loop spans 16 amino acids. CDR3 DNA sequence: TGTGCCAGCTCATCAAGGGCAACAGGGGGCACAGATACGCAGTATTTT. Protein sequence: CASSSRATGGTDTQYF.

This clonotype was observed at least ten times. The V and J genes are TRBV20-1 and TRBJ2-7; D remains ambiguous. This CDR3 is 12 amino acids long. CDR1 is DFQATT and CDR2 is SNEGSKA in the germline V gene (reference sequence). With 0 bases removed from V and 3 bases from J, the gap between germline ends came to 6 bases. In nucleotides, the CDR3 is TGCAGTGCTAGAGAAAAACACTACGAGCAGTACTTC. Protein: CSAREKHYEQYF.

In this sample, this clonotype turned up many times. CDR3 region: CARVDRKLKETQYF. The CDR3, as DNA: TGTGCCAGGGTAGACAGGAAATTGAAAGAGACCCAGTACTTC. V gene TRBV6-5 combines with J gene TRBJ2-5; D may be TRBD1 (6 bases). Trimming took off 9 bases at V and 3 bases at J, with 17 bases between the two ends. In germline, CDR1 is MNHEY, CDR2 SVGAGI. The CDR3 spans 14 residues.

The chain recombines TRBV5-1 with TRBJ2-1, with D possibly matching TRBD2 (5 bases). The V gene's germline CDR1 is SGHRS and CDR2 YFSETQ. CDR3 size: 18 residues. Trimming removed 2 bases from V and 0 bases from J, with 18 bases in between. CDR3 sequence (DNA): TGCGCCAGCAGCTTAACCGGATTGACGGGGAGCTCCTACAATGAGCAGTTCTTC. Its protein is CASSLTGLTGSSYNEQFF.

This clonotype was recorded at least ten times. CDR3 in DNA: TGCAGTGCACTCAGGACGGGACACACTGAAGCTTTCTTT. Protein: CSALRTGHTEAFF. This chain uses TRBV20-1 with TRBJ1-1, with D possibly matching TRBD1 (5 bases). Trimming shortened V by 6 bases and J by 3 bases, and 14 bases separated the two germline ends. Germline V gives CDR1 DFQATT, CDR2 SNEGSKA (reference sequence). The CDR3 sequence is 13 residues long.

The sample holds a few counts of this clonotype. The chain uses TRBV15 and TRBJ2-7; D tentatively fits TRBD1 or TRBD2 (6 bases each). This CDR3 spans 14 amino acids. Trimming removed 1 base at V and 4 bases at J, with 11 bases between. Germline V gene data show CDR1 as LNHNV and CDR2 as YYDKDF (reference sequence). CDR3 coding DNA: TGTGCCACCAGCAGAGGGGGGGCGGTGTACGAGCAGTACTTC. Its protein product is CATSRGGAVYEQYF.

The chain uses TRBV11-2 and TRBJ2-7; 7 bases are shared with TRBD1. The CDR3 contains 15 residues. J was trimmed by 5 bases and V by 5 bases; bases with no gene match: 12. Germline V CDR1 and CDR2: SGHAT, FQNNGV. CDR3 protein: CASSGRRQGPHEQYF. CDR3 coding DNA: TGTGCCAGCAGCGGCCGAAGACAGGGCCCCCACGAGCAGTACTTC.

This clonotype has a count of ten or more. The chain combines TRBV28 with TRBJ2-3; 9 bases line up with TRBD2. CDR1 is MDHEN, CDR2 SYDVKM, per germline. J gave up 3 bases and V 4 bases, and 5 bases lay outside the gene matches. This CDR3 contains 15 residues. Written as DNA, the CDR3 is TGTGCCAGCAGTTCCGGGACTAGCTCAACAGATACGCAGTATTTT. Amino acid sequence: CASSSGTSSTDTQYF.

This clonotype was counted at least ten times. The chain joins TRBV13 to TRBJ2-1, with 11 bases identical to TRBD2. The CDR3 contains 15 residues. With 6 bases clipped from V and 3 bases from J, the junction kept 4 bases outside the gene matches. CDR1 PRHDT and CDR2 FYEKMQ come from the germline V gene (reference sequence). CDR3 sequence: CASSPTSGSYNEQFF. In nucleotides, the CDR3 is TGTGCCAGCAGTCCTACTAGCGGGAGCTACAATGAGCAGTTCTTC.

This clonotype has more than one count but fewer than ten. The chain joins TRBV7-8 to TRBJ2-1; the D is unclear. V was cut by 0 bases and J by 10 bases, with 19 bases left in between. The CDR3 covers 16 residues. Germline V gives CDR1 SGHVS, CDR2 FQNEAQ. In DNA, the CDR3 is TGTGCCAGCAGCTTAGCCCGATTTTCCCGCATACGGGAGCAGTTCTTC. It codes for CASSLARFSRIREQFF.

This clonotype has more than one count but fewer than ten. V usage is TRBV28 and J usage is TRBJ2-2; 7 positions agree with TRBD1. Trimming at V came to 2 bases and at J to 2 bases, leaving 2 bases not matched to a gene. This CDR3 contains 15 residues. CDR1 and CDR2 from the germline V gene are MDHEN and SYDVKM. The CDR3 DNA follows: TGTGCCAGCAGTTTAGGGACAGTTAACACCGGGGAGCTGTTTTTT. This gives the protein CASSLGTVNTGELFF.

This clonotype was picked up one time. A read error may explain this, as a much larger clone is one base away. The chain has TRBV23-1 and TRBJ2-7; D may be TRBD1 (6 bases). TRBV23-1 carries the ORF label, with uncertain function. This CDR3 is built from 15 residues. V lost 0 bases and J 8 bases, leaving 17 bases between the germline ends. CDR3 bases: TGCGCCAGCAGTCAATCCTCCCAGGGGTGGTACAAGCAGTACTTC. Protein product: CASSQSSQGWYKQYF.

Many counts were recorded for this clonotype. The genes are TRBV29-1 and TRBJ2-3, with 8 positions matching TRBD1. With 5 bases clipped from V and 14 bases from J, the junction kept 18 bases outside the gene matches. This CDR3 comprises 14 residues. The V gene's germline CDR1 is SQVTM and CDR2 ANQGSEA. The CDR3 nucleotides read TGCAGCGTTACGGCCTTAACTCTGACAGGGGAGGTGTATTTT. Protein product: CSVTALTLTGEVYF.

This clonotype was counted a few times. The CDR3 DNA reads TGCAGTGCTAGGACAGGGGGCTCTCGGGGCGAGCAGTACTTC. Protein product: CSARTGGSRGEQYF. The chain carries TRBV20-1 and TRBJ2-7, with 10 bases fitting TRBD1. The length of the CDR3 is 14 residues. In germline, CDR1 is DFQATT, CDR2 SNEGSKA (reference sequence). The V gene end was trimmed by 3 bases and the J gene end by 6 bases; junction bases not matched to a gene: 8.

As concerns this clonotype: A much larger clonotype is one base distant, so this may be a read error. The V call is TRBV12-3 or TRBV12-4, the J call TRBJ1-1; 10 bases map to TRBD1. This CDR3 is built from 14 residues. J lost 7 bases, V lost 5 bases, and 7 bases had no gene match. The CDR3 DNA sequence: TGTGCCAGCAGTCAACGGGACAGGGGAATTGAAGCTTTCTTT. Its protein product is CASSQRDRGIEAFF.

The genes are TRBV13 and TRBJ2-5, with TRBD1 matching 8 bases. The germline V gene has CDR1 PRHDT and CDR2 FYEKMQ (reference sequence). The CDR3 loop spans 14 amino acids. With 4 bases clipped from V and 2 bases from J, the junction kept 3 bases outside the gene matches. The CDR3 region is CASSSRTGQETQYF. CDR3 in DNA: TGTGCCAGCAGCTCGCGGACAGGGCAAGAGACCCAGTACTTC.

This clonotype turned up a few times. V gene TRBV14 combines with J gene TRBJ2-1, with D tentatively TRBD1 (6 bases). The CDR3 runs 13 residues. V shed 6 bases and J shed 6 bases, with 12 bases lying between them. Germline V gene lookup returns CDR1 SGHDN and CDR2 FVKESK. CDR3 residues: CASSGKGGNEQFF. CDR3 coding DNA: TGTGCCAGCAGTGGGAAAGGGGGCAATGAGCAGTTCTTC.